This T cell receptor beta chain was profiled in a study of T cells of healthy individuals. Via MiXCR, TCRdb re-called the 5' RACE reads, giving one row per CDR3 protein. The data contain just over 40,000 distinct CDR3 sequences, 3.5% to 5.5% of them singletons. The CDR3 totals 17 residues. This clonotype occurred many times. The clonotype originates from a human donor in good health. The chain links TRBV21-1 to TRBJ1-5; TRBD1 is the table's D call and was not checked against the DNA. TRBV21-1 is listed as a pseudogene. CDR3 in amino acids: CASNRAGSVMGNQPQHF. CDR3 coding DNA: TGTGCCAGCAACCGGGCAGGCTCGGTTATGGGCAATCAGCCCCAGCATTTT.